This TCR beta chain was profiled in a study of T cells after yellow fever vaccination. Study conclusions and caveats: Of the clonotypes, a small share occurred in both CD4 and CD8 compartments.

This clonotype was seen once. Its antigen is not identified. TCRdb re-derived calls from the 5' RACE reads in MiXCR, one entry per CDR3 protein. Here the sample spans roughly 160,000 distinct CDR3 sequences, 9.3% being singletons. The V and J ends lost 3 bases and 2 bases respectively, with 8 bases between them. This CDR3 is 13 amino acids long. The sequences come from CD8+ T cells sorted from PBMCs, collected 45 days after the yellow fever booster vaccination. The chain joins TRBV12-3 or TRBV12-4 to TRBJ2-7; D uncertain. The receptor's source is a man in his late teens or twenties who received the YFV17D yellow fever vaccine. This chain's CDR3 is CASSFGPTYEQYF. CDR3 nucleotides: TGTGCCAGCAGTTTCGGACCCACCTACGAGCAGTACTTC.